A selection of T cell receptor beta chains follows, all from one sample in a study of cytotoxic CD8 clonotypes in ibrutinib-treated CLL. Only in-frame clones appear in the TCRdb table, and some are missing; sequencing was by immunoSEQ multiplex PCR. The repertoire has around 330,000 clones, 67% of them found once; the top ten carry roughly 6.8%. The sample consisted of PBMCs, taken after 36 months of ibrutinib treatment. The receptor set was obtained from a human donor with chronic lymphocytic leukemia. The CDR3 runs from the conserved cysteine through the conserved F or W. The D gene is left open where the match is weak.

TRBV4-3	TRBJ1-1	-	CASSQSVIGRMNTEAFF
TRBV11-2	TRBJ2-1	-	CASSLAWRVNYNEQFF
TRBV11-2	TRBJ2-5	TRBD2	CASSLDQAASGGTQYF
TRBV4-1	TRBJ1-5	TRBD1	CASSHWGQGAPGNQPQHF
TRBV27	TRBJ2-1	-	CASSPRGTYNEQFF
TRBV5-6	TRBJ2-3	-	CASSLADKVNTQYF
TRBV6-5	TRBJ1-5	-	CAIRADGKNQPQHF
TRBV7-8	TRBJ1-1	-	CASSTPGLNTEAFF
TRBV6-5	TRBJ1-3	-	CARQRKSGNTIYF
TRBV2	TRBJ1-6	-	CASSDGRVYSSYNSPLHF
TRBV29-1	TRBJ1-2	-	CSVPATGPGFGYTF
TRBV6-1	TRBJ2-7	-	CASSEGGDSDEQYF
TRBV29-1	TRBJ2-1	-	CSPRVYNEQFF
TRBV10-3	TRBJ2-1	TRBD2	CAISGNPGLAGGGNEQFF
TRBV6-1	TRBJ2-4	-	CASSEARPGAAKNIQYF
TRBV9	TRBJ2-2	TRBD1	CASSATGANTGELFF
TRBV5-1	TRBJ2-3	-	CATSPTVSDTQYF
TRBV6-6	TRBJ2-5	-	CASSLTGGETQYF
TRBV9	TRBJ2-1	TRBD2	CASSTSGLDYNEQFF
TRBV10-3	TRBJ2-3	-	CAISDAGTASTDTQYF
TRBV9	TRBJ1-5	-	CASSVDVGKPQHF
TRBV15	TRBJ2-5	-	CATSRDRVGQETQYF
TRBV7-3	TRBJ2-3	TRBD2	CASSIAGGRTDTQYF
TRBV19	TRBJ1-5	-	CASTGTAHNQPQHF
TRBV28	TRBJ2-2	TRBD2	CASSYGLAGGPGELFF
TRBV9	TRBJ1-2	TRBD1	CASSVGDSHYGYTF